A single sample gave rise to the 3 T cell receptor beta chains below, sequenced in a study of T cell repertoires in cytomegalovirus infection. TCRdb reprocessed the reads via MiXCR and lists one record per CDR3 protein. Of around 300,000 distinct CDR3 sequences listed, around 25% are singletons. The source material was PBMCs. The receptor set was obtained from a human donor in good health (CMV status not recorded). Some clones in this sample may be carry-over from other donors' samples.

This clonotype was counted only a few times. The chain has TRBV19 and TRBJ1-5; no definite D call. CDR1 and CDR2 from the germline V gene are LNHDA and SQIVND (reference sequence). Trimming shortened V by 3 bases and J by 2 bases, and 14 bases separated the two germline ends. The CDR3 is made up of 16 amino acids. The CDR3 is CASSIPGAPGNQPQHF. DNA of the CDR3: TGTGCCAGTAGTATCCCTGGAGCGCCGGGCAATCAGCCCCAGCATTTT.

In its sample, this clonotype was seen many times. The chain links TRBV7-2 to TRBJ2-2, with D maybe TRBD2 (7 bases). Germline V lookup: CDR1 SGHTA, CDR2 FQGNSA. The CDR3 runs 17 residues. Between the trimmed V and J ends, which lost 1 base and 2 bases, there was a span of 14 bases. This CDR3 is CASSLVGAGANTGELFF. The CDR3 nucleotides are TGTGCCAGCAGCTTAGTCGGGGCGGGGGCCAACACCGGGGAGCTGTTTTTT. Full variable domain (missing parts from reference TRBV7-2 and TRBJ2-2): GAGVSQSPSNKVTEKGKDVELRCDPISGHTALYWYRQSLGQGLEFLIYFQGNSAPDKSGLPSDRFSAERTGGSVSTLTIQRTQQEDSAVYLCASSLVGAGANTGELFFGEGSRLTVL.

This clonotype was counted many times. V usage is TRBV7-2 and J usage is TRBJ1-2; possibly TRBD1 for D (6 bases). CDR3 size: 14 residues. Trimming shortened V by 6 bases and J by 4 bases, and 15 bases separated the two germline ends. The V gene's germline CDR1 is SGHTA and CDR2 FQGNSA. The CDR3 sequence: CASSSATGPYGYTF. The CDR3 DNA is TGTGCCAGCAGTTCAGCGACAGGACCCTATGGCTACACCTTC.